The rows below give T cell receptor beta chains drawn from one sample of a study of T-cell reconstitution after alpha-beta-depleted transplantation in children. TCRdb reanalysed the PCR reads using MiXCR and keeps one entry per CDR3 protein. The sample lists approximately 45,000 distinct CDR3 sequences, 40% to 65% seen once, with 35% to 40% in the top ten. The input for sequencing was peripheral blood, taken before TCRalphabeta/CD19-depleted stem cell transplant. These receptors were collected from a boy younger than two with SCID, due to receive a stem cell transplant. CDR3s include the opening cysteine and the closing phenylalanine or tryptophan. The order of the fields is CDR3 length, V gene, clone size, D gene, J gene, CDR3 DNA, CDR3 protein. D genes are given only for firm matches. Clone size is shown for a subset of rows, as once, few, many or a class of expanded clone.

13	TRBV7-2	-	-	TRBJ1-2	TGTGCCAGCAGCTTGGACCGGGGGTATGGCTACACCTTC	CASSLDRGYGYTF
18	TRBV2	-	TRBD1	TRBJ2-6	TGTGCCAGCAGTGAATTTCTCGACAGGGGCCTTGGGGCCAACGTCCTGACTTTC	CASSEFLDRGLGANVLTF
15	TRBV5-1	-	-	TRBJ2-3	TGCGCCAGTGGATTCACCAGATTCGGGTTAGATACGCAGTATTTT	CASGFTRFGLDTQYF
13	TRBV27	-	-	TRBJ2-7	TGTGCCAGCAGTTTATCGGCGGGCTACGAGCAGTACTTC	CASSLSAGYEQYF
12	TRBV29-1	many	TRBD1	TRBJ2-7	TGCAGCGTGGGACAGAGCGGCTACGAGCAGTACTTC	CSVGQSGYEQYF
16	TRBV4-3	few	TRBD2	TRBJ2-5	TGCGCCAGCAGCCAGCTTCTAGCGGGGGGCCAAGAGACCCAGTACTTC	CASSQLLAGGQETQYF
14	TRBV3-1	-	-	TRBJ2-3	TGTGCCAGCAGCCAAGAACCGGGCGGAGATACGCAGTATTTT	CASSQEPGGDTQYF
13	TRBV5-5	-	-	TRBJ2-5	TGTGCCAGCAGCTTGGTTGGGCAAGAGACCCAGTACTTC	CASSLVGQETQYF
12	TRBV18	once	-	TRBJ2-5	TGTGCCAGCTCACCCTTAGGAGAGACCCAGTACTTC	CASSPLGETQYF
15	TRBV7-9	few	-	TRBJ1-5	TGTGCCAGCAGCTCTGACGTAGGAGGCAATCAGCCCCAGCATTTT	CASSSDVGGNQPQHF
13	TRBV3-1	-	-	TRBJ2-4	TGTGCCAGCAGCCAACATTACCGAAACATTCAGTACTTC	CASSQHYRNIQYF
16	TRBV11-2	-	-	TRBJ2-1	TGTGCCAGCAGCTTGAGGGCTGACCGCTCCTACAATGAGCAGTTCTTC	CASSLRADRSYNEQFF
13	TRBV3-1	-	-	TRBJ1-6	TGTGCCAGCAGCCAAGAAAGGAATTCACCCCTCCACTTT	CASSQERNSPLHF
15	TRBV10-1	-	-	TRBJ2-2	TGCGCCAGCAGTATGGCGACAGAAAACACCGGGGAGCTGTTTTTT	CASSMATENTGELFF
19	TRBV5-6	-	-	TRBJ2-4	TGTCCCAGCAGCTTTGGATGGTATCGGAGGGAGATGGCCAAAAACATTCAGTACTTC	CPSSFGWYRREMAKNIQYF
16	TRBV10-2	few	TRBD2	TRBJ2-3	TGCGCCAGCGCTCCGGGGGGACTAGCGCGCACAGATACGCAGTATTTT	CASAPGGLARTDTQYF
16	TRBV3-1	-	TRBD2	TRBJ2-3	TGTGCCAGCAGCCAACATAGCGGGGGGTACACAGATACGCAGTATTTT	CASSQHSGGYTDTQYF
15	TRBV10-3	once	-	TRBJ1-1	TGTGCCATCAGTGAGTCGATAGGGTTTGAGGCTGAAGCTTTCTTT	CAISESIGFEAEAFF
13	TRBV5-1	few	TRBD1	TRBJ1-1	TGCGCCAGCAGCTACCCAGGGGGCACTGAAGCTTTCTTT	CASSYPGGTEAFF
12	TRBV6-1	-	-	TRBJ2-7	TGTGCCAGCAGTGCTGAAGCCTACGAGCAGTACTTC	CASSAEAYEQYF
18	TRBV11-2	few	TRBD2	TRBJ2-1	TGTGCCAGCAGCTTCGACCGCCCACTAGCGGGGGGGCCGGATGAGCAGTTCTTC	CASSFDRPLAGGPDEQFF
13	TRBV29-1	-	-	TRBJ1-1	TGCAGCGTAAGAACGACAGAACTCTATGAAGCTTTCTTT	CSVRTTELYEAFF
14	TRBV3-1	-	-	TRBJ2-5	TGTGCCAGCAGCCAAAGTCGGGTTGGAGAGACCCAGTACTTC	CASSQSRVGETQYF
17	TRBV6-5	few	TRBD2	TRBJ2-1	TGTGCCAGCAGTGTACTAGCGGGGAGTAGCTCCTACAATGAGCAGTTCTTC	CASSVLAGSSSYNEQFF
14	TRBV5-1	-	-	TRBJ1-2	TGCGCCAGCAGCTTGGAGGGGGTGGAGTATGGCTACACCTTC	CASSLEGVEYGYTF
11	TRBV12-3/TRBV12-4	-	TRBD1	TRBJ1-2	TGTGCCAGCAGTGGACAGGCGGGCTACACCTTC	CASSGQAGYTF
15	TRBV20-1	-	TRBD2	TRBJ2-3	TGCAGTGCTAGAGGAACTAGCGGACCTACTCATACGCAGTATTTT	CSARGTSGPTHTQYF
13	TRBV29-1	-	-	TRBJ2-3	TGCAGCGTTCGAGTACACTCCCGGGATACGCAGTATTTT	CSVRVHSRDTQYF
19	TRBV5-4	-	-	TRBJ1-4	TGTGCCAGCAGCTTGTCCGGGGGACGCTCCTCTTTAACTAATGAAAAACTGTTTTTT	CASSLSGGRSSLTNEKLFF
14	TRBV7-2	-	-	TRBJ1-5	TGTGCCAGCAGCTTAGCTGGTTTCAATCAGCCCCAGCATTTT	CASSLAGFNQPQHF
14	TRBV4-3	few	-	TRBJ2-2	TGCGCCAGCAGCGTCCGATGGGCCACCGGGGAGCTGTTTTTT	CASSVRWATGELFF
15	TRBV7-2	few	TRBD1	TRBJ2-1	TGTGCCAGCAGCTTCGGACAGGGGCCCTACAATGAGCAGTTCTTC	CASSFGQGPYNEQFF
15	TRBV4-1	-	-	TRBJ1-1	TGCGCCAGCAGCAAGGCGGGGCGCGCGGGCACTGAAGCTTTCTTT	CASSKAGRAGTEAFF
11	TRBV6-1	-	-	TRBJ2-7	TGTGCCAGCAGTGAGTACTACGAGCAGTACTTC	CASSEYYEQYF
15	TRBV12-3/TRBV12-4	-	-	TRBJ1-3	TGTGCCAGCAGGGGACGGACGCTTTCTGGAAACACCATATATTTT	CASRGRTLSGNTIYF
13	TRBV4-3	-	TRBD1	TRBJ1-2	TGCGCCAGCAGCCAAGGGACAGGTCGTGGCTACACCTTC	CASSQGTGRGYTF
16	TRBV5-1	-	-	TRBJ2-3	TGCGCCAGCAGCTTGGGACAGGCTGGGGGCACAGATACGCAGTATTTT	CASSLGQAGGTDTQYF
14	TRBV12-3/TRBV12-4	-	-	TRBJ1-1	TGTGCCAGCAGTTTCTCAGATATGAACACTGAAGCTTTCTTT	CASSFSDMNTEAFF
13	TRBV6-2/TRBV6-3	-	-	TRBJ2-1	TGTGCCAGCACCCTAGTGGCCTACAATGAGCAGTTCTTC	CASTLVAYNEQFF
14	TRBV5-1	few	TRBD1	TRBJ2-6	TGCGCCAGCAACAGGGGGCCTGGGGCCAACGTCCTGACTTTC	CASNRGPGANVLTF
18	TRBV15	many	-	TRBJ2-6	TGTGCCACCAGCAGAGATCCGCCGGGGAGGACTGGGGCCAACGTCCTGACTTTC	CATSRDPPGRTGANVLTF
15	TRBV7-9	-	-	TRBJ1-5	TGTGCCAGCAGCTTAGGGGGATTGTTAAATCAGCCCCAGCATTTT	CASSLGGLLNQPQHF
14	TRBV7-2	once	-	TRBJ1-2	TGTGCCAGCAGCTTATTCGCGGTTAACTATGGCTACACCTTC	CASSLFAVNYGYTF
18	TRBV4-2	-	TRBD2	TRBJ2-3	TGTGCCAGCAGCCAAGGACTAGCGGGGGGGCCTGGCACAGATACGCAGTATTTT	CASSQGLAGGPGTDTQYF
15	TRBV4-2	-	-	TRBJ2-2	TGTGCCAGCAGCCAAGATAATTCGGTATCCGGGGAGCTGTTTTTT	CASSQDNSVSGELFF
13	TRBV6-1	-	-	TRBJ1-6	TGTGCCAGCAGTGACCCGGGAGGGGAGTCCCTCCACTTT	CASSDPGGESLHF
13	TRBV27	few	-	TRBJ2-5	TGTGCCAGCAGTTCCGGGACTGCGAAGACCCAGTACTTC	CASSSGTAKTQYF
15	TRBV12-3/TRBV12-4	-	-	TRBJ1-2	TGTGCCAGCAGTTTGGGGGACGGAAACTATGTGGGCTACACCTTC	CASSLGDGNYVGYTF
14	TRBV7-2	-	-	TRBJ2-1	TGTGCCAGCCTTAGGGGGGGGGCCACCAATGAGCAGTTCTTC	CASLRGGATNEQFF
15	TRBV6-1	large	-	TRBJ1-2	TGTGCCAGCAGTCAATACACCGGGACTTCCTATGGCTACACCTTC	CASSQYTGTSYGYTF
17	TRBV29-1	-	-	TRBJ2-3	TGCAGCGTCGTGGGGGTAGGAGACGCGGGCGGCACAGATACGCAGTATTTT	CSVVGVGDAGGTDTQYF
14	TRBV18	-	-	TRBJ2-7	TGTGCCAGCTCACCACCGCTTGAAACCTACGAGCAGTACTTC	CASSPPLETYEQYF